Each of the 5 T cell receptor beta chains below was sequenced from the same sample in a study of blood T cells in healthy people across ages. PCR was performed a second time for about 6 to 12 cycles using a sample-barcoded 5' primer and a J-beta primer mix. TCRdb re-derived calls from the 5' RACE reads in MiXCR, one entry per CDR3 protein. The sample holds about 680,000 distinct CDR3 sequences, around 49% seen once. Sequenced input: blood. These receptors all stem from an older woman in good health.

This chain joins TRBV27 and TRBJ2-1; D gene unclear. Trimming shortened V by 8 bases and J by 4 bases, and 9 bases separated the two germline ends. The CDR3 length is 12 residues. The germline V gene has CDR1 MNHEY and CDR2 SMNVEV (reference sequence). The CDR3 here is CASGLLYNEQFF. For the CDR3, the DNA is TGTGCCAGCGGGCTCTTATACAATGAGCAGTTCTTC.

V usage is TRBV20-1 and J usage is TRBJ1-5, with D unclear. The CDR3 extends over 12 amino acids. With 3 bases removed from V and 1 base from J, the gap between germline ends came to 4 bases. CDR1 is DFQATT and CDR2 is SNEGSKA in the germline V gene (reference sequence). As DNA, the CDR3 is TGCAGTGCTAGGTGGAGCAATCAGCCCCAGCATTTT. Amino acid sequence: CSARWSNQPQHF.

This clonotype was picked up a small number of times. The genes are TRBV20-1 and TRBJ1-2; 9 bases agree with TRBD1. Losses at the gene ends were 6 bases for V and 8 bases for J; bases not matched to a gene: 22. The germline gives CDR1 DFQATT, CDR2 SNEGSKA (reference sequence). The CDR3 has 17 residues. CDR3 coding DNA: TGCAGTGCCGATCAGGCGTGGGACAGGGTTGTTTTTAGCGGCTACACCTTC. This sequence encodes CSADQAWDRVVFSGYTF.

The V gene is TRBV5-5, the J gene TRBJ2-7; D perhaps matches TRBD1 (6 bases). With 4 bases removed from V and 0 bases from J, the gap between germline ends came to 11 bases. Germline assignment: CDR1 SGHKS and CDR2 YYEKEE (reference sequence). The length of the CDR3 is 14 residues. CDR3 protein: CASSSYRDSYEQYF. DNA for the CDR3: TGTGCCAGCAGCAGCTACAGGGACTCCTACGAGCAGTACTTC. Drawing the rest from reference TRBV5-5 and TRBJ2-7, the complete variable domain is DAGVTQSPTHLIKTRGQQVTLRCSPISGHKSVSWYQQVLGQGPQFIFQYYEKEERGRGNFPDRFSARQFPNYSSELNVNALLLGDSALYLCASSSYRDSYEQYFGPGTRLTVT.

This clonotype was seen a single time. The V gene is TRBV7-2, the J gene TRBJ1-6, with D possibly TRBD1 on 5 matching bases. The germline gives CDR1 SGHTA, CDR2 FQGNSA. The CDR3 runs to 15 residues. V was clipped by 5 bases and J by 8 bases, with 16 bases between them. The CDR3: CASSAGGAGYSPLHF. The DNA of the CDR3 is TGTGCCAGCAGCGCCGGAGGGGCAGGGTATTCACCCCTCCACTTT.